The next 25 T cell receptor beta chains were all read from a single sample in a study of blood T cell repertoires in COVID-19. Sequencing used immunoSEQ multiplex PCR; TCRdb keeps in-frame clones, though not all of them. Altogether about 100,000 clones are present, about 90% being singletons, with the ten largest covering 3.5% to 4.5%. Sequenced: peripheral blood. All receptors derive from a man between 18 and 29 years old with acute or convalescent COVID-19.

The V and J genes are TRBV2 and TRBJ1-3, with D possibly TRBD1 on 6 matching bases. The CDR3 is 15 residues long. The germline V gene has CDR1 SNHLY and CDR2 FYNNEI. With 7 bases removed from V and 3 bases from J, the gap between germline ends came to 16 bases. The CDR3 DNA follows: TGTGCCAGCACCGAGGCAGGGGCCGGTGGAAACACCATATATTTT. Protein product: CASTEAGAGGNTIYF.

In DNA, the CDR3 is TGCAGCGTTGGAACGACAGGGACTGGAAACACCATATATTTT. Protein product: CSVGTTGTGNTIYF. The chain employs TRBV29-1 and TRBJ1-3, with 7 bases fitting TRBD1. Trimming at V came to 4 bases and at J to 2 bases, leaving 5 bases not matched to a gene. The V gene's germline CDR1 is SQVTM and CDR2 ANQGSEA. The CDR3 spans 14 residues.

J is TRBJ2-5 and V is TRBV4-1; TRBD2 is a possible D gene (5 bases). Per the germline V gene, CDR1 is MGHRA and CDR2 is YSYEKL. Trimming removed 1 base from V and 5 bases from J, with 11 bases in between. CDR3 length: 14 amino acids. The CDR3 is CASSQVGRRETQYF. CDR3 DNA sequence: TGCGCCAGCAGCCAAGTGGGCAGGAGGGAGACCCAGTACTTC.

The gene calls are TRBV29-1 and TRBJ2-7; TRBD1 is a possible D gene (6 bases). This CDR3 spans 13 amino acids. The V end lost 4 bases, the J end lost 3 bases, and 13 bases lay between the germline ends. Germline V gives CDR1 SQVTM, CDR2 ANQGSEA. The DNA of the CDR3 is TGCAGCGTTGTAGGCAGGGGTAACTACGAGCAGTACTTC. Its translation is CSVVGRGNYEQYF.

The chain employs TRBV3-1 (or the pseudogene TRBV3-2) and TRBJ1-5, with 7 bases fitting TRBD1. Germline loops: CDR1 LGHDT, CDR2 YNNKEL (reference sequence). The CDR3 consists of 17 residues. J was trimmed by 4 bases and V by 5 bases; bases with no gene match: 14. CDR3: CASSFPTPTGKNQPQHF. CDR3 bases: TGTGCCAGCAGCTTCCCTACTCCGACAGGGAAGAATCAGCCCCAGCATTTT.

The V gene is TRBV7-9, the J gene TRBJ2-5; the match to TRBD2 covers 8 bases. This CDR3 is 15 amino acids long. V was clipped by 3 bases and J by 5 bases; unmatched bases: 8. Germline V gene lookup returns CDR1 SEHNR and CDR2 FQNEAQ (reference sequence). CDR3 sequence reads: CASSLAGGSGETQYF. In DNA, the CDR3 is TGTGCCAGCAGCTTGGCGGGGGGTTCCGGGGAGACCCAGTACTTC.

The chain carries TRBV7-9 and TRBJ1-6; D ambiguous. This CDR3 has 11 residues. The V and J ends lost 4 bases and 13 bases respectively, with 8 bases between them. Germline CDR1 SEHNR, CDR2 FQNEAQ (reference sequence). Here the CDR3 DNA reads TGTGCCAGCAGCTCCCTCTCTCCCCTCCACTTT. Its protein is CASSSLSPLHF.

CDR3 in DNA: TGTGCCAGTAGTCGTCAGGGGCGAAGCTATGGCTACACCTTC. Amino acids: CASSRQGRSYGYTF. The J gene is TRBJ1-2, the V gene TRBV19, with D possibly being TRBD1 (6 bases). The CDR3 is 14 residues long. Germline values: CDR1 LNHDA, CDR2 SQIVND (reference sequence). V was cut by 5 bases and J by 4 bases, with 14 bases left in between.

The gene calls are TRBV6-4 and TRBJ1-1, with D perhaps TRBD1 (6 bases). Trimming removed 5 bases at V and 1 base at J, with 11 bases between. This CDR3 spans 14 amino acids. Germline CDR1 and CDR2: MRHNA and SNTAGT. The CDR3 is CASSQGRGNTEAFF. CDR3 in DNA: TGTGCCAGCAGTCAGGGGCGAGGGAACACTGAAGCTTTCTTT.

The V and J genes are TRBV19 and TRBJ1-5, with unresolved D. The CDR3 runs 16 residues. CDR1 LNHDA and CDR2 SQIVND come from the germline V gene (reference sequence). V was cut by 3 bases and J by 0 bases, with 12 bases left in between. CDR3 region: CASSITEGFSNQPQHF. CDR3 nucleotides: TGTGCCAGTAGTATCACGGAGGGTTTTAGCAATCAGCCCCAGCATTTT. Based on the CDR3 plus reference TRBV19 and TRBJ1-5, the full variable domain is DGGITQSPKYLFRKEGQNVTLSCEQNLNHDAMYWYRQDPGQGLRLIYYSQIVNDFQKGDIAEGYSVSREKKESFPLTVTSAQKNPTAFYLCASSITEGFSNQPQHFGDGTRLSIL.

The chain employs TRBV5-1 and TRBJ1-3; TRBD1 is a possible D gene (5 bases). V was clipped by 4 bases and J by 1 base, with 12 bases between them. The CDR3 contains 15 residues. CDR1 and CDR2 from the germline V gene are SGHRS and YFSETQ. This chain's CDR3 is CASSPQGGSGNTIYF. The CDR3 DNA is TGCGCCAGCAGCCCGCAGGGTGGGTCTGGAAACACCATATATTTT.

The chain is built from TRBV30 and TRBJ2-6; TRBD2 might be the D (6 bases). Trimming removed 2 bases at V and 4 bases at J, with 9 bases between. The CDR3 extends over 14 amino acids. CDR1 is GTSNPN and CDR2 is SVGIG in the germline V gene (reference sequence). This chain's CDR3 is CAWSPREGANVLTF. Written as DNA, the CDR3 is TGTGCCTGGAGTCCCCGGGAGGGGGCCAACGTCCTGACTTTC.

Written as DNA, the CDR3 is TGCGCCAGCAGCTTGAATACAGGGGGCACTGAAGCTTTCTTT. This sequence encodes CASSLNTGGTEAFF. The chain links TRBV5-1 to TRBJ1-1; 8 bases are shared with TRBD1. V shed 1 base and J 4 bases; nucleotides not matched to a gene: 3. This CDR3 has 14 residues. Germline lookup yields CDR1 SGHRS and CDR2 YFSETQ.

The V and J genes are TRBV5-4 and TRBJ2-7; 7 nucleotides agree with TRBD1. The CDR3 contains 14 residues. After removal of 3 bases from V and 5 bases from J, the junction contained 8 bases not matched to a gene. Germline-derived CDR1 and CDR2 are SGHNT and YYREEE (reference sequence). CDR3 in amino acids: CASSSEGAHHEQYF. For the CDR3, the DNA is TGTGCCAGCAGCTCAGAGGGGGCCCATCACGAGCAGTACTTC.

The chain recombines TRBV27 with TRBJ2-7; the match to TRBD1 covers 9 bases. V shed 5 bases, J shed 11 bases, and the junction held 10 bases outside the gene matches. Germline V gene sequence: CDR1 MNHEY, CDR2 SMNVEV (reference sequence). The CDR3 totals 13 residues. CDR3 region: CASSPTQGAREYF. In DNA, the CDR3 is TGTGCCAGCAGTCCCACACAGGGGGCGCGGGAGTACTTC.

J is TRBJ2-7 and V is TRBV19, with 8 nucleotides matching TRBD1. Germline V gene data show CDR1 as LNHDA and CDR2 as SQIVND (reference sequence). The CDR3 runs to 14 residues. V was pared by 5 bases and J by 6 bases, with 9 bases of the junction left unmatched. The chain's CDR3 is CASSPKSQGAEQYF. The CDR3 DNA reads TGTGCCAGTAGTCCTAAATCCCAGGGGGCCGAGCAGTACTTC.

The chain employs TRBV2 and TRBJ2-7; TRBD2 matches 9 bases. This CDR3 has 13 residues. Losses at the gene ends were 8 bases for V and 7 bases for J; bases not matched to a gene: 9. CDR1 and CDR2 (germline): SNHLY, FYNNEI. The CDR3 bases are TGTGCCAGCCGAGGCGGGGGGGCAAGTGAGCAGTACTTC. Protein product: CASRGGGASEQYF.

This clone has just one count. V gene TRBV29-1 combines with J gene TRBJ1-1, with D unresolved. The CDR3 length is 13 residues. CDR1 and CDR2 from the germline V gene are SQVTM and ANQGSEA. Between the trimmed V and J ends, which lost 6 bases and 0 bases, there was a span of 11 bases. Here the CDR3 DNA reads TGCAGCGTCTTTCAGGTATTGAACACTGAAGCTTTCTTT. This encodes CSVFQVLNTEAFF. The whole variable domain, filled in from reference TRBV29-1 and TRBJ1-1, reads SAVISQKPSRDICQRGTSLTIQCQVDSQVTMMFWYRQQPGQSLTLIATANQGSEATYESGFVIDKFPISRPNLTFSTLTVSNMSPEDSSIYLCSVFQVLNTEAFFGQGTRLTVV.

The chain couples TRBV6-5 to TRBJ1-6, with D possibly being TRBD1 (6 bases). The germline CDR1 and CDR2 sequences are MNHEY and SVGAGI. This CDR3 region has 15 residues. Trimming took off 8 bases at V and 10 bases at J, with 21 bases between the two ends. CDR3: CASSGDGTPSSPLHF. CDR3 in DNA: TGTGCCAGCTCAGGGGATGGGACCCCGTCCTCACCCCTCCACTTT.

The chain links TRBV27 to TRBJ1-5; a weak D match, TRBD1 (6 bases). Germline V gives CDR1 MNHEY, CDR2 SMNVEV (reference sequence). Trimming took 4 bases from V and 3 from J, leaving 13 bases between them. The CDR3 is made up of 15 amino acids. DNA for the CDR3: TGTGCCAGCAGTTCTGTCGGACAGATCAATCAGCCCCAGCATTTT. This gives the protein CASSSVGQINQPQHF.

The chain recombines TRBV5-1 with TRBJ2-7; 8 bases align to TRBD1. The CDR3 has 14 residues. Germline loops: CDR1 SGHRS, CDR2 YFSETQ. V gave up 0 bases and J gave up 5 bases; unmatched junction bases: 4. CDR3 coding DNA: TGCGCCAGCAGCTTGGCAGGGGGCCGGAACGAGCAGTACTTC. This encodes CASSLAGGRNEQYF.

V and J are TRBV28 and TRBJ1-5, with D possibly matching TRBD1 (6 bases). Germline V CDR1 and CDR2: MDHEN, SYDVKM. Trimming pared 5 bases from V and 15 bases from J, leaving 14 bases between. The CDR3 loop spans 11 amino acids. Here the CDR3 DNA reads TGTGCCAGCAGTGTGGGACAACAACGGCATTTT. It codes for CASSVGQQRHF.

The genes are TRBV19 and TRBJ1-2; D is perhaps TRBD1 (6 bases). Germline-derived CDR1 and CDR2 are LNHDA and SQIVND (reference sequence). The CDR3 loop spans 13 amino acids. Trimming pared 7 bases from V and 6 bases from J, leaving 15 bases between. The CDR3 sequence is CASKAHRENGYTF. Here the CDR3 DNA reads TGTGCCAGTAAGGCGCACAGGGAAAATGGCTACACCTTC.

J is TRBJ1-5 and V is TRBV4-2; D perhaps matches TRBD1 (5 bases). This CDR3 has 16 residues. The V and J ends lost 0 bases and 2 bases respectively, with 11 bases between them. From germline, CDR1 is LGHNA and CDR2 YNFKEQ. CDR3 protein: CASSQDLRGGNQPQHF. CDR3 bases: TGTGCCAGCAGCCAAGATCTCCGGGGGGGCAATCAGCCCCAGCATTTT.

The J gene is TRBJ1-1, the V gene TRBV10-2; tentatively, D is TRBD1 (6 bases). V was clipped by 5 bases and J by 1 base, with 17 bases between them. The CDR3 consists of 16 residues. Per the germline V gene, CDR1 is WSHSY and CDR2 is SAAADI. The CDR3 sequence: CASSSTGPSSNTEAFF. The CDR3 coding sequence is TGCGCCAGCAGTTCTACAGGGCCGAGTTCGAACACTGAAGCTTTCTTT.